The entry below gives a single TCR beta chain sequence along with its context. This may be a read error, as it is one base from a much larger clone. RNA transcripts gave rise to amplified TCR beta CDR3 regions. HTBI primers drove first-round RT-PCR of the TCR CDR3. Via MiXCR, TCRdb re-called the multiplex PCR reads, giving one row per CDR3 protein. This table holds about 480,000 distinct CDR3 sequences, roughly 14% found once. This CDR3 is built from 13 residues. Germline V lookup: CDR1 KGHDR, CDR2 SFDVKD. The entry originates in a study of T cells in Graves' hyperthyroidism and ophthalmopathy. This chain connects TRBV24-1 to TRBJ2-7, with TRBD1 matching 7 bases. This receptor was taken from a woman aged 18-29 years with Graves' hyperthyroidism. Sequenced sample: blood. The CDR3 loop reads CATSRGQSYEQHF. The CDR3 DNA sequence: TGTGCCACCAGCCGGGGACAGTCCTACGAGCAGCACTTC.